The 29 T cell receptor beta chains below come from one sample, sequenced in a study of Ad26.COV2.S vaccination and SARS-CoV-2 variants. Assay used: immunoSEQ multiplex PCR; TCRdb lists only in-frame clones, some missing. The sample contains roughly 140,000 clones, about nine tenths of which appear only once. This specimen was peripheral blood, taken after recovery from COVID-19. Every receptor here comes from a human donor who had recovered from COVID-19.

The chain combines TRBV7-9 with TRBJ2-2; 7 positions agree with TRBD2. Losses at the gene ends were 7 bases for V and 4 bases for J; bases not matched to a gene: 9. Germline CDR1 is SEHNR and CDR2 is FQNEAQ (reference sequence). The CDR3 sequence is 15 residues long. The CDR3 region is CASIGASSGTGELFF. Here the CDR3 DNA reads TGTGCCAGCATTGGGGCCTCTAGCGGCACCGGGGAGCTGTTTTTT.

V usage is TRBV6-5 and J usage is TRBJ1-6; a weak D match, TRBD1 (5 bases). The germline CDR1 and CDR2 sequences are MNHEY and SVGAGI. CDR3 length: 15 amino acids. Trimming left V 5 bases short and J 6 bases short, with 14 bases between. The chain's CDR3 is CASSPRVEPNSPLHF. CDR3 nucleotide sequence: TGTGCCAGCAGTCCCAGGGTAGAGCCTAATTCACCCCTCCACTTT.

The chain recombines TRBV6-1 with TRBJ2-5; the D is unclear. The CDR3 totals 13 residues. The V gene lost 1 base and the J gene lost 0 bases, with 3 bases spanning the gap. Germline values: CDR1 MNHNS, CDR2 SASEGT. CDR3 loop: CASSEVYQETQYF. The CDR3 bases are TGTGCCAGCAGTGAAGTCTACCAAGAGACCCAGTACTTC.

This clone was detected only once. This sequence joins TRBV5-1 and TRBJ2-2; 8 bases map to TRBD1. V shed 0 bases and J 7 bases; nucleotides not matched to a gene: 8. Germline CDR1 is SGHRS and CDR2 is YFSETQ. This CDR3 has 16 residues. CDR3 sequence reads: CASSLAGQGNFGELFF. The CDR3 coding sequence is TGCGCCAGCAGCTTGGCAGGACAGGGTAATTTCGGGGAGCTGTTTTTT.

The chain is built from TRBV19 and TRBJ2-6, with TRBD1 matching 11 bases. The CDR3 sequence is 16 residues long. CDR1 is LNHDA, CDR2 SQIVND, per germline (reference sequence). The V gene end was trimmed by 4 bases and the J gene end by 4 bases; junction bases not matched to a gene: 3. The CDR3 loop is CASSKGQGAGANVLTF. DNA for the CDR3: TGTGCCAGTAGTAAAGGACAGGGGGCCGGGGCCAACGTCCTGACTTTC.

As for this clone: Other DNA sequences in the sample encode the same CDR3. The rearrangement joins TRBV2 to TRBJ1-2, with D possibly matching TRBD1 (6 bases). This CDR3 has 12 amino acids. Germline CDR1 reads SNHLY; CDR2 reads FYNNEI. Trimming took 3 bases from V and 4 from J, leaving 6 bases between them. CDR3 in DNA: TGTGCCAGCAGTGACAGGGGCTATGGCTACACCTTC. Protein product: CASSDRGYGYTF.

CDR3 loop: CASSRGQGPQETQYF. The CDR3 nucleotides read TGTGCCAGCAGTCGGGGACAGGGGCCCCAAGAGACCCAGTACTTC. The chain combines TRBV6-5 with TRBJ2-5, with 10 bases aligning to TRBD1. Germline V gene sequence: CDR1 MNHEY, CDR2 SVGAGI. The CDR3 is 15 amino acids. V dropped 5 bases and J dropped 1; count of bases not matched to a gene: 4.

The chain employs TRBV7-8 and TRBJ1-3; D uncertain. This CDR3 region has 16 residues. Germline V lookup: CDR1 SGHVS, CDR2 FQNEAQ. V was shortened by 4 bases and J by 0 bases, with 13 bases between the two germline ends. CDR3 amino acids: CASSSPDADSGNTIYF. DNA for the CDR3: TGTGCCAGCAGCTCGCCCGATGCCGACTCTGGAAACACCATATATTTT. Looking up the rest from reference TRBV7-8 and TRBJ1-3 gives the full variable domain: GAGVSQSPRYKVAKRGQDVALRCDPISGHVSLFWYQQALGQGPEFLTYFQNEAQLDKSGLPSDRFFAERPEGSVSTLKIQRTQQEDSAVYLCASSSPDADSGNTIYFGEGSWLTVV.

The chain recombines TRBV11-2 with TRBJ1-1, with D unclear. V was shortened by 2 bases and J by 1 base, with 14 bases between the two germline ends. Per the germline V gene, CDR1 is SGHAT and CDR2 is FQNNGV. CDR3 length equals 16 residues. This chain's CDR3 is CASSLLTADSNTEAFF. The CDR3 nucleotides read TGTGCCAGCAGCTTACTAACGGCAGACTCGAACACTGAAGCTTTCTTT.

V gene TRBV7-2 combines with J gene TRBJ2-5, with TRBD2 matching over 7 bases. The germline CDR1 and CDR2 sequences are SGHTA and FQGNSA. Germline trimming cut 6 bases from V and 4 bases from J; bases unmatched to any gene: 5. The CDR3 covers 13 residues. CDR3 bases: TGTGCCAGCAGTAGATCGGGGGGAGAGACCCAGTACTTC. It translates to CASSRSGGETQYF.

About this clone: Other DNA sequences within the sample encode an identical CDR3. The genes are TRBV28 and TRBJ2-7, with D uncertain. Germline loops: CDR1 MDHEN, CDR2 SYDVKM. CDR3 length: 10 amino acids. V lost 8 bases and J lost 1, with 3 bases in between. The CDR3 DNA sequence: TGTGCCAGCGGGTCCTACGAGCAGTACTTC. Translation gives CASGSYEQYF.

This clone was detected only a few times. This sequence joins TRBV28 and TRBJ1-2; tentatively, D is TRBD1 (5 bases). V lost 7 bases and J 2 bases, leaving 11 bases between the germline ends. Germline lookup yields CDR1 MDHEN and CDR2 SYDVKM. The CDR3 is made up of 13 amino acids. The DNA for the CDR3 is TGTGCCAGCACCGGGACCAAAAACTATGGCTACACCTTC. It is translated as CASTGTKNYGYTF.

The rearrangement links TRBV4-3 to TRBJ1-3; D is unresolved. Trimming removed 3 bases at V and 0 bases at J, with 12 bases between. Germline-derived CDR1 and CDR2 are LGHNA and YSLEER. The CDR3 length is 16 residues. The CDR3: CASSQETQFSGNTIYF. In DNA form, the CDR3 reads TGCGCCAGCAGCCAGGAGACACAGTTCTCTGGAAACACCATATATTTT.

The V call is TRBV3-1 (or the pseudogene TRBV3-2), the J call TRBJ2-1; 13 nucleotides agree with TRBD2. V shed 1 base and J 7 bases; nucleotides not matched to a gene: 1. Per germline, CDR1 LGHDT and CDR2 YNNKEL (reference sequence). This CDR3 has 15 amino acids. The CDR3 coding sequence is TGTGCCAGCAGCCAAGCGGGACTAGCGGGGAATGAGCAGTTCTTC. Protein: CASSQAGLAGNEQFF.

The V call is TRBV6-5, the J call TRBJ1-6; D may be TRBD1 (5 bases). V was pared by 4 bases and J by 9 bases, with 16 bases between. The CDR3 consists of 15 residues. The germline gives CDR1 MNHEY, CDR2 SVGAGI. The CDR3 DNA follows: TGTGCCAGCAGTTCCACCTTGACAGTTTCTTCACCCCTCCACTTT. It yields the protein CASSSTLTVSSPLHF.

The chain links TRBV15 to TRBJ2-5; D not certain. Germline V gene data show CDR1 as LNHNV and CDR2 as YYDKDF (reference sequence). V dropped 4 bases and J dropped 3 bases, with 3 bases sitting between them. The CDR3 spans 11 residues. The CDR3 nucleotides are TGTGCCACCAGCACGGAAGAGACCCAGTACTTC. It specifies CATSTEETQYF.

This chain joins TRBV29-1 and TRBJ2-7; D could derive from TRBD1 or TRBD2 (5 bases each). The germline V gene has CDR1 SQVTM and CDR2 ANQGSEA. This CDR3 is 13 amino acids long. V was clipped by 4 bases and J by 0 bases, with 10 bases between them. Here the CDR3 reads CSVAWGSSYEQYF. The CDR3 DNA reads as TGCAGCGTTGCGTGGGGGTCCTCCTACGAGCAGTACTTC.

The chain uses TRBV6-6 and TRBJ1-4, with D possibly matching TRBD1 (5 bases). Germline values: CDR1 MNHNY, CDR2 SVGAGI (reference sequence). The V gene lost 8 bases and the J gene lost 1 base, with 11 bases spanning the gap. This CDR3 region has 14 residues. Here the CDR3 reads CASGPRGTNEKLFF. The CDR3 DNA reads as TGTGCCAGCGGACCTAGGGGAACTAATGAAAAACTGTTTTTT.

The rearrangement uses TRBV6-1 and TRBJ2-3, with D maybe TRBD2 (5 bases). CDR3 length: 17 residues. The V end lost 0 bases, the J end lost 0 bases, and 13 bases lay between the germline ends. Germline lookup yields CDR1 MNHNS and CDR2 SASEGT. CDR3 region: CASSEAAVWTSTDTQYF. Written as DNA, the CDR3 is TGTGCCAGCAGTGAAGCGGCGGTTTGGACTAGCACAGATACGCAGTATTTT.

J is TRBJ1-2 and V is TRBV28; 9 bases line up with TRBD1. Per the germline V gene, CDR1 is MDHEN and CDR2 is SYDVKM. With V trimmed by 7 bases and J by 8 bases, 8 bases remained unmatched. This CDR3 has 13 amino acids. Here the CDR3 reads CASIRDRARGYTF. CDR3 DNA: TGTGCCAGCATCCGGGACAGGGCAAGGGGCTACACCTTC.

This sequence joins TRBV10-1 and TRBJ2-7; tentative D call: TRBD1 (6 bases). V was pared by 2 bases and J by 5 bases, with 7 bases between. This CDR3 spans 12 amino acids. The V gene's germline CDR1 is WNHNN and CDR2 SYGVQD (reference sequence). The CDR3 bases are TGCGCCAGCAGTGAGGGGACAAACGAGCAGTACTTC. Residues: CASSEGTNEQYF.

There are a few counts of this clone. This sequence joins TRBV19 and TRBJ1-2, with a possible D match to TRBD1 (5 bases). The length of the CDR3 is 14 residues. Germline lookup yields CDR1 LNHDA and CDR2 SQIVND (reference sequence). Trimming removed 3 bases at V and 3 bases at J, with 11 bases between. This chain's CDR3 is CASSIPDRYYGYTF. In DNA, the CDR3 is TGTGCCAGTAGTATCCCCGACAGATACTATGGCTACACCTTC.

The chain combines TRBV15 with TRBJ1-3, with TRBD1 identical over 10 bases. This CDR3 is 16 amino acids long. Trimming took 9 bases from V and 3 from J; bases not matched to a gene: 11. Germline CDR1 LNHNV, CDR2 YYDKDF (reference sequence). The CDR3 DNA follows: TGTGCCACGCGCCCTCAGGACAGGGGGAATGGAAACACCATATATTTT. Protein: CATRPQDRGNGNTIYF. Variable domain in full (rest from reference TRBV15 and TRBJ1-3): DAMVIQNPRYQVTQFGKPVTLSCSQTLNHNVMYWYQQKSSQAPKLLFHYYDKDFNNEADTPDNFQSRRPNTSFCFLDIRSPGLGDTAMYLCATRPQDRGNGNTIYFGEGSWLTVV.

V is TRBV28 and J is TRBJ1-5; D gene uncertain. CDR1 and CDR2 from the germline V gene are MDHEN and SYDVKM. Trimming left V 5 bases short and J 9 bases short, with 8 bases between. The CDR3 consists of 11 residues. CDR3 amino acids: CASSADVPQHF. For the CDR3, the DNA is TGTGCCAGCAGTGCTGACGTGCCCCAGCATTTT.

This chain uses TRBV7-9 with TRBJ2-7; D is possibly TRBD1 (5 bases). The CDR3 has 13 amino acids. Germline assignment: CDR1 SEHNR and CDR2 FQNEAQ (reference sequence). V lost 4 bases to trimming and J lost 2 bases, with 9 bases between them. CDR3 residues: CASSSDRTYEQYF. The CDR3 region has the DNA TGTGCCAGCAGCTCCGACAGAACCTACGAGCAGTACTTC.

The chain links TRBV6-6 to TRBJ1-6; 10 bases are a match to TRBD1. Losses at the gene ends were 6 bases for V and 8 bases for J; bases not matched to a gene: 7. This CDR3 has 15 residues. CDR1 is MNHNY and CDR2 is SVGAGI in the germline V gene (reference sequence). CDR3: CASSDPGQGYSPLHF. CDR3 nucleotide sequence: TGTGCCAGCAGCGATCCGGGACAGGGGTATTCACCCCTCCACTTT.

This chain joins TRBV6-2 or TRBV6-3 and TRBJ2-7; 8 nucleotides align to TRBD1. The CDR3 length is 15 residues. Germline loops: CDR1 MNHEY, CDR2 SVGEGT. With 3 bases clipped from V and 6 bases from J, the junction kept 10 bases outside the gene matches. Written as DNA, the CDR3 is TGTGCCAGCAGTTATTTGGGGCAGGGGGCGACCGAGCAGTACTTC. Translated, it gives CASSYLGQGATEQYF.

There are a few counts of this clone. V and J are TRBV11-2 and TRBJ1-1; 12 positions match TRBD1. The germline V gene has CDR1 SGHAT and CDR2 FQNNGV. With 5 bases clipped from V and 11 bases from J, the junction kept 3 bases outside the gene matches. There are 12 residues in the CDR3. The CDR3 loop reads CASSRDRGLAFF. In DNA, the CDR3 is TGTGCCAGCAGCCGGGACAGGGGGCTTGCTTTCTTT. Complete variable domain (other parts from reference TRBV11-2 and TRBJ1-1): EAGVAQSPRYKIIEKRQSVAFWCNPISGHATLYWYQQILGQGPKLLIQFQNNGVVDDSQLPKDRFSAERLKGVDSTLKIQPAKLEDSAVYLCASSRDRGLAFFGQGTRLTVV.

The rearrangement uses TRBV29-1 and TRBJ1-2; 7 bases fit TRBD1. After removal of 3 bases from V and 5 bases from J, the junction contained 21 bases not matched to a gene. This CDR3 has 18 residues. The germline V gene has CDR1 SQVTM and CDR2 ANQGSEA. CDR3 region: CSVEGPEKTGTELYGYTF. The CDR3 DNA is TGCAGCGTTGAGGGTCCCGAAAAAACCGGGACAGAGTTGTATGGCTACACCTTC.